This note documents a single T cell receptor beta chain sequence. Antigen specificity is unknown. V dropped 6 bases and J dropped 5 bases, with 10 bases sitting between them. The CDR3 has 12 residues. The germline V gene encodes CDR1 MNHEY and CDR2 SVGAGI. Clones were sequenced by immunoSEQ multiplex PCR, and TCRdb holds only the in-frame ones, with some missing. The data hold some 36,000 clones, with roughly two thirds observed a single time. These data belong to a study of vaccination effects on CD4 cells after COVID-19. Following culture for around 10 days, CD4+ T cells were isolated. Broader study findings: The study got few convalescent patients and did not collect any early post-infection timepoints.

The TCR sequence derives from a human donor who received a COVID-19 vaccine. The source was CD4+ T cells from PBMCs cultured without peptide, collected before COVID-19 vaccination. The chain joins TRBV6-5 to TRBJ1-2, with a possible D match to TRBD1 (6 bases). CDR3: CASRGGRYGYTF. Written as DNA, the CDR3 is TGTGCCAGCAGGGGGGGCCGGTATGGCTACACCTTC.